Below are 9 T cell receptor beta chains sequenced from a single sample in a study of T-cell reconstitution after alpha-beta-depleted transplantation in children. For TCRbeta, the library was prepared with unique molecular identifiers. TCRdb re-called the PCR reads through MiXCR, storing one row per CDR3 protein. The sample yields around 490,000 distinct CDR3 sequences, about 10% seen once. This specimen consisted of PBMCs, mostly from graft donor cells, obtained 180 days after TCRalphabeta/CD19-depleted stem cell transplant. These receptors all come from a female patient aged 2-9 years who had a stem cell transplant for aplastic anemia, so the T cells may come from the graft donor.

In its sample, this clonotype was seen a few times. The CDR3 reads CASTKLNSYNEQFF. The CDR3 DNA is TGTGCCAGTACTAAACTCAACTCCTACAATGAGCAGTTCTTC. The chain carries TRBV19 and TRBJ2-1; unclear D gene. This CDR3 has 14 amino acids. Germline CDR1 and CDR2: LNHDA and SQIVND (reference sequence). The germline V and J ends were trimmed by 7 bases and 0 bases, with 10 bases remaining between them.

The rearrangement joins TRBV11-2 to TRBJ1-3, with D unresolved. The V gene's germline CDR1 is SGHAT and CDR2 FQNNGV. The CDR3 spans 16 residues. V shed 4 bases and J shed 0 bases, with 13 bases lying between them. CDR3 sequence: CASSWRTGYSGNTIYF. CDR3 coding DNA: TGTGCCAGCAGCTGGCGGACGGGATACTCTGGAAACACCATATATTTT. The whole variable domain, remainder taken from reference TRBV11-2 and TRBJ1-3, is EAGVAQSPRYKIIEKRQSVAFWCNPISGHATLYWYQQILGQGPKLLIQFQNNGVVDDSQLPKDRFSAERLKGVDSTLKIQPAKLEDSAVYLCASSWRTGYSGNTIYFGEGSWLTVV.

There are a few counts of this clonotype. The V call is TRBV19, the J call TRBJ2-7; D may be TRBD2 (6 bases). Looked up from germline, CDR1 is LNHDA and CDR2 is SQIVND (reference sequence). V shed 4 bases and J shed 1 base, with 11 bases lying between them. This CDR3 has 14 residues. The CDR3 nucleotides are TGTGCCAGTAGTACGACTAGTGAATCCTACGAGCAGTACTTC. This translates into CASSTTSESYEQYF.

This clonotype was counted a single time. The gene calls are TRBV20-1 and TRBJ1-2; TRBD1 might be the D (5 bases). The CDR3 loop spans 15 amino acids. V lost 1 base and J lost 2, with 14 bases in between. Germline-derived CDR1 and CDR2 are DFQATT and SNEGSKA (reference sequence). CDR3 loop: CSARVQATVNYGYTF. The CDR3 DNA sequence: TGCAGTGCTAGAGTCCAAGCGACAGTAAACTATGGCTACACCTTC.

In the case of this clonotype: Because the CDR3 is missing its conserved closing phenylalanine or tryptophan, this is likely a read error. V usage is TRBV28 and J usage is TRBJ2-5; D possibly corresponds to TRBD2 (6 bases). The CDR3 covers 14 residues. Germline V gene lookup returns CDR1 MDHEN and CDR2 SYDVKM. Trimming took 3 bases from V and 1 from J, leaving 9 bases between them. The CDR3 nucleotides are TGTGCCAGCAGTTTTCGGCGGGGCCAAGAGACCCAGTACTTG. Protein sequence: CASSFRRGQETQYL.

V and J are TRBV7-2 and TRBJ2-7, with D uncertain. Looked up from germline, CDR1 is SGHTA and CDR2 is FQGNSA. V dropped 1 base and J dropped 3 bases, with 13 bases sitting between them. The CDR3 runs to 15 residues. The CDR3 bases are TGTGCCAGCAGCTTAGGCTTCGATACCTACTACGAGCAGTACTTC. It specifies CASSLGFDTYYEQYF.

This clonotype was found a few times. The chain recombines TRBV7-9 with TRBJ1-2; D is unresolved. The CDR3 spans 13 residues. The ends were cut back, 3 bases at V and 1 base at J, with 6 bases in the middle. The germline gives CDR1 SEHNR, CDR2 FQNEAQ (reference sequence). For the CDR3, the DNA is TGTGCCAGCAGCTTGTTCAGTAACTATGGCTACACCTTC. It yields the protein CASSLFSNYGYTF.

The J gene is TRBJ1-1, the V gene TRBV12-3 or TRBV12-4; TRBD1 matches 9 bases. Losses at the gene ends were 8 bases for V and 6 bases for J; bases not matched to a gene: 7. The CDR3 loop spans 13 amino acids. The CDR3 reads CASGYRGLAEAFF. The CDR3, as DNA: TGTGCCAGCGGGTACAGGGGGCTGGCTGAAGCTTTCTTT.

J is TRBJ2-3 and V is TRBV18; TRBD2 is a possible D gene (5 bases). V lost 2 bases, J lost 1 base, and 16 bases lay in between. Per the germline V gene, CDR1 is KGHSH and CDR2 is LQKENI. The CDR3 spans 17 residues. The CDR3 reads CASSPLPTAEGTDTQYF. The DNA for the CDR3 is TGTGCCAGCTCACCATTACCCACAGCGGAAGGCACAGATACGCAGTATTTT.